A selection of T cell receptor beta chains follows, all from one sample in a study of human T cells and chemical hapten exposure. MiXCR, run by TCRdb on the RACE reads, gives a single entry per CDR3 protein. The sample includes tens of thousands of distinct CDR3 sequences, about 10% seen only once; the top ten take almost 4%. The sequencing used whole blood, collected in connection with sensitization to the hapten diphenylcyclopropenone (DPC). The receptor set was obtained from a woman aged 35 to 49 with alopecia areata. Some clones in this sample may be carry-over from other donors' samples. Each CDR3 is given with its conserved first and last residue. The D gene is left open where the match is weak. Only some rows state a clone size, as once, few, many or a class for expanded clones.

j_call	v_call	clone_size	d_call	cdr3_nt	cdr3_aa
TRBJ2-1	TRBV6-1	few	TRBD2	TGTGCCAGCAGGACCGGGACTAGCGGGCGCAATGAGCAGTTCTTC	CASRTGTSGRNEQFF
TRBJ2-7	TRBV5-4	-	TRBD2	TGTGCCAGCAGACCCGGGGGGACCCGCTACGAGCAGTACTTC	CASRPGGTRYEQYF
TRBJ2-1	TRBV19	many	TRBD2	TGTGCCAGTAGTGCACTGTTGACTAGCGGGATGGGGGGTGAGCAGTTCTTC	CASSALLTSGMGGEQFF
TRBJ1-1	TRBV7-6	few	TRBD1	TGTGCCAGCAGCTTAGGGGGAGGGGGCCGGACTGAAGCTTTCTTT	CASSLGGGGRTEAFF
TRBJ1-5	TRBV20-1	many	TRBD1	TGCAGTGCTAGAGATCAGGGACAGGGGCCGCATTTT	CSARDQGQGPHF
TRBJ2-2	TRBV6-2/TRBV6-3	many	TRBD1	TGTGCCAGCATTGACAGGGGGCGTAACACCGGGGAGCTGTTTTTT	CASIDRGRNTGELFF
TRBJ2-7	TRBV13	-	-	TGTGCCAGCAGCTTCCGGGGGAGGAGCTCCTACGAGCAGTACTTC	CASSFRGRSSYEQYF
TRBJ2-1	TRBV12-3/TRBV12-4	many	-	TGTGCCAGCAGTTTAGGGGGGGGCGCCTCGAATGAGCAGTTCTTC	CASSLGGGASNEQFF
TRBJ1-6	TRBV6-5	-	-	TGTGCCAGCAGTTACTCCGATTCCGGCCGGAATTCACCCCTCCACTTT	CASSYSDSGRNSPLHF
TRBJ1-1	TRBV27	many	-	TGTGCCAGCAGGATCTCGGAGGCGACTGAAGCTTTCTTT	CASRISEATEAFF
TRBJ2-1	TRBV20-1	many	-	TGCAGTGCTCCTACCCGCGGCGGTGGGGAGTTCTTC	CSAPTRGGGEFF
TRBJ2-4	TRBV4-3	many	-	TGCGCCAGCAGCCAAGTTCCTGGAGGTGGAGCCAAAAACATTCAGTACTTC	CASSQVPGGGAKNIQYF
TRBJ2-7	TRBV28	few	-	TGTGCCAGCAGTAGGTTCGAGCAGTACTTC	CASSRFEQYF
TRBJ2-1	TRBV28	many	TRBD2	TGTGCCAGCAGTCCTAGCGGGAGGGGGTACAATGAGCAGTTCTTC	CASSPSGRGYNEQFF
TRBJ2-7	TRBV21-1	many	-	TGTGCCAGCAGCCACGGGACAGTGGAGTACTTC	CASSHGTVEYF
TRBJ2-2	TRBV20-1	-	-	TGCAGTGCTCGTACCCAGGGTCAGGGCACCGGGGAGCTGTTTTTT	CSARTQGQGTGELFF